This TCR beta chain originates from a study of control samples from healthy donors and cancer patients (dated by TCRdb to 2020 to 2022). This clone has only a few counts. The target of this receptor is not known. Base qualities were left out, and no much larger clone turns up one base away. Libraries were made using the immunoSEQ multiplex PCR assay. TCRdb mirrors the immuneACCESS table, restricted to in-frame sequences. Some clones are absent from its copies; in checked studies, under half trace to an unresolved V gene, and the reason for the others is unknown. This sample holds fewer than 200,000 clones; around 95% were observed only once. The ten largest account for 4.1% of the sample. Sequenced input: blood. The sequence was collected from a woman aged 60-75 years in good health.

The CDR3 in this case is CASSVDSTQETQYF. The bases read TGTGCCAGCAGTGTAGACAGTACTCAAGAGACCCAGTACTTC. The receptor chain draws on TRBV2 and TRBJ2-5; the D gene is possibly TRBD1, with 5 bases matching. V lost 4 bases and J lost 2 bases; the stretch between them is 11 bases long. CDR1 and CDR2 were assigned from the germline V gene as SNHLY and FYNNEI. Reading from cysteine to phenylalanine, the CDR3 counts 14 amino acids. Here the CDR3 DNA is all that survives: 42 bases in frame from base 1.